This T cell receptor (beta chain) was identified during a study of blood T cell repertoires in COVID-19. Overall study: Specimens from acute and convalescent COVID-19 originated in the United States, Italy and Spain.

In the original analysis: Estimation of nucleated cell counts relied on the amplification of reference gene primers. Here immunoSEQ multiplex PCR was the method, and the copy in TCRdb shows in-frame clones only, minus some. V and J calls and clone size are as listed in that table; D and trimming were resolved from the DNA. The sample lists 250,000 or so clones, 87% seen once, with approximately 2.8% in the top ten. The participants were between 18 and 89 years old and came from some 23 US areas. Grouping used clinical history reported by participants in a survey and questionnaire. V lost 1 base, J lost 8 bases, and 21 bases lay in between. The germline V gene encodes CDR1 SGHRS and CDR2 YFSETQ. This CDR3 is built from 17 residues.

The V and J genes are TRBV5-1 and TRBJ1-4; a weak D match, TRBD1 (6 bases). The sequence was collected from a woman younger than 45 with acute COVID-19. The sequenced sample consisted of PBMCs or T cells enriched from blood (not recorded which). The CDR3: CASSLSGGQGSGEKLFF. Here the CDR3 DNA reads TGCGCCAGCAGCTTGTCGGGAGGCCAGGGGAGTGGGGAAAAACTGTTTTTT.